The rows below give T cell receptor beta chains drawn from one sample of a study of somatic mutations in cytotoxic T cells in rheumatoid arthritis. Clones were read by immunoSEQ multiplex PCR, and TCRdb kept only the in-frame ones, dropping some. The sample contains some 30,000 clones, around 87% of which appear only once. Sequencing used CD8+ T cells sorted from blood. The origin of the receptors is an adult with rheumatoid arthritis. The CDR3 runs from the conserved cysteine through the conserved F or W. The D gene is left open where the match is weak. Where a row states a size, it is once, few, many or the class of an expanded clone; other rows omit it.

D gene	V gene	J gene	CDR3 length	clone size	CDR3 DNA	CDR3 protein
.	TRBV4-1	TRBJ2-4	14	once	TGCGCCAGCAGCGGCCAGGGGGCCAAAAACATTCAGTACTTC	CASSGQGAKNIQYF
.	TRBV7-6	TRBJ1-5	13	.	TGTGCCAGCAGCTCAGACGGAAATCAGCCCCAGCATTTT	CASSSDGNQPQHF
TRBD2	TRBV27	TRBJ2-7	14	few	TGTGCCAGCAGTCCAGGGACTAGCGGATCCGAGCAGTACTTC	CASSPGTSGSEQYF
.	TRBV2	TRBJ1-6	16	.	TGTGCCAGCAGTTCCGCGAAGAGCCCCTATAATTCACCCCTCCACTTT	CASSSAKSPYNSPLHF
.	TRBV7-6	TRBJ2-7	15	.	TGTGCCAGCAGCTTATATTGGGGTCAAGGCTACGAGCAGTACTTC	CASSLYWGQGYEQYF
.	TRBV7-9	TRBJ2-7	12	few	TGTGCCAGCAGCCGGCAGTCCTACGAGCAGTACTTC	CASSRQSYEQYF
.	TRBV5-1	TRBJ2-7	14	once	TGCGCCAGCAGCCCTACCCCGGGATCCTACGAGCAGTACTTC	CASSPTPGSYEQYF
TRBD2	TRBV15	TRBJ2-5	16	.	TGTGCCACCAGCAGTTACAGCGGGGCCTTAGGGGAGACCCAGTACTTC	CATSSYSGALGETQYF
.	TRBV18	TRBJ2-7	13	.	TGTGCCAGCTCACTATCGGGACAATACGAGCAGTACTTC	CASSLSGQYEQYF
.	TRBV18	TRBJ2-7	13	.	TGTGCCAGCTCAAGACAGGCCTCCTACGAGCAGTACTTC	CASSRQASYEQYF
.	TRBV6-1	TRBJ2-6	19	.	TGTGCCAGCAGTGAAGCGCTTTTCACAGGGGAGGATGGGGCCAACGTCCTGACTTTC	CASSEALFTGEDGANVLTF
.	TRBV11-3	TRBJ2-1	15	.	TGTGCCAGCAGCCCGAGGGGGGATAGGCGCACTGAGCAGTTCTTC	CASSPRGDRRTEQFF
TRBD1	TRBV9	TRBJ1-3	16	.	TGTGCCAGCAGCGCGGGGGGACAGGGGATTGGAAACACCATATATTTT	CASSAGGQGIGNTIYF
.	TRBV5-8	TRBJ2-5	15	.	TGTGCCAGCAGCCCTACACAGGGTCAGGAAGAGACCCAGTACTTC	CASSPTQGQEETQYF
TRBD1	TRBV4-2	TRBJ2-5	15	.	TGTGCCAGCAGCCGCTCGGACAGGGGGATGGAGACCCAGTACTTC	CASSRSDRGMETQYF
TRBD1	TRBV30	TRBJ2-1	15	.	TGTGCCTGGAGTGCAGGGACAGGGAACGGCAATGAGCAGTTCTTC	CAWSAGTGNGNEQFF
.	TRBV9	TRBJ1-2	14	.	TGTGCCAGCAGCGTAGGGTTCAGGGCTGATGGCTACACCTTC	CASSVGFRADGYTF
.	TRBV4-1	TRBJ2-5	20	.	TGCGCCAGCAGCCAAGAGGAGCTAGCGGGCACAGGGGGGGGTATAGAGACCCAGTACTTC	CASSQEELAGTGGGIETQYF
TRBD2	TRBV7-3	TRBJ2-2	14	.	TGTGCCAGCACCGCTGGCGGGGGTACCGGGGAGCTGTTTTTT	CASTAGGGTGELFF
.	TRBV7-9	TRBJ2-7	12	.	TGTGCCAGCAGCTCGGCCCACTACGAGCAGTACTTC	CASSSAHYEQYF
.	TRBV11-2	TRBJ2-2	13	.	TGTGCCAGCAGCTTAGTTGGGACCGGGGAGCTGTTTTTT	CASSLVGTGELFF
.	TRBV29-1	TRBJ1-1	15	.	TGCAGCGTGGTCCCCAGGGAATCCATGAACACTGAAGCTTTCTTT	CSVVPRESMNTEAFF
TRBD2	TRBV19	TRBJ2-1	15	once	TGTGCCAGTAGTATAACTAGCGGGAACTACAATGAGCAGTTCTTC	CASSITSGNYNEQFF
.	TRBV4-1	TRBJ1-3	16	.	TGCGCCAGCAGCCAAGAGATTTTTAACTCTGGAAACACCATATATTTT	CASSQEIFNSGNTIYF
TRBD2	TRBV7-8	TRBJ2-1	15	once	TGTGCCAGCAGCTCTCTTGCGGGGGGCTACAATGAGCAGTTCTTC	CASSSLAGGYNEQFF
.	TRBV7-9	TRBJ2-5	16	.	TGTGCCAGCAGCTTAGTTGACCGGGGCCTTCAAGAGACCCAGTACTTC	CASSLVDRGLQETQYF
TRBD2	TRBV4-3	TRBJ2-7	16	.	TGCGCCAGCAGCCAAGGACTAGCGGGGACTACCTACGAGCAGTACTTC	CASSQGLAGTTYEQYF
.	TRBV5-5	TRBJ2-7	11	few	TGTGCCAGCAGGGGCTCCTACGAGCAGTACTTC	CASRGSYEQYF
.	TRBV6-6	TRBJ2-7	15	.	TGTGCCAGCAGTTACTCGATCCAAGGTCCCTACGAGCAGTACTTC	CASSYSIQGPYEQYF
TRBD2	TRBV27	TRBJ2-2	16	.	TGTGCCAGCAGTTCTCGACTAGCGGGAATAGTCGGGGAGCTGTTTTTT	CASSSRLAGIVGELFF